The 2 T cell receptor beta chains below were found in one sample sequenced in a study of blood T cell repertoires in COVID-19 (TCRdb year 2020). The library was built by means of the immunoSEQ multiplex PCR assay. TCRdb holds this immuneACCESS table with in-frame rearrangements only. Some clones are missing; in checked studies, unresolved V genes explain under half, and the rest has no known cause. The sample table holds 250,000 to 300,000 clones, of which under 95% were seen once. The top ten hold 2% to 2.5% of the sample. The sequencing input was PBMCs or T cells enriched from blood (not recorded which). The receptors derive from a middle-aged woman with acute COVID-19.

The chain has TRBV11-3 and TRBJ2-3, with 8 bases identical to TRBD2. V lost 1 base, J lost 1 base, and 10 bases stayed unmatched. The CDR3 consists of 18 residues. The V gene's germline CDR1 is SGHNT and CDR2 YENEEA. The CDR3 nucleotides are TGTGCCAGCAGCTTAGGTGTGGGGGCAGCGGGGGGCACAGATACGCAGTATTTT. Translated: CASSLGVGAAGGTDTQYF.

The chain is built from TRBV19 and TRBJ2-1; 13 nucleotides align to TRBD2. The CDR3 has 16 amino acids. V trimming: 4 bases; J trimming: 9 bases; junction bases outside the gene matches: 9. Germline-derived CDR1 and CDR2 are LNHDA and SQIVND (reference sequence). The DNA of the CDR3 is TGTGCCAGTAGTACACTAGCGGGAGGGCCACAGGTTGAGCAGTTCTTC. Translated, it gives CASSTLAGGPQVEQFF.